One sample yielded the 15 T cell receptor beta chains listed below, sequenced in a study of CD8+ T cells in alopecia areata. TCR sequencing used cDNA made by reverse transcription of extracted RNA. Using immunoSEQ multiplex PCR, the repertoire was profiled, and TCRdb retains in-frame clones only, with some absent. The data show around 10,000 clones, approximately 60% seen once. The study team obtained lesional scalp punch biopsies and peripheral blood from alopecia areata patients. Sequencing used skin, obtained at week 0. The receptor source for this set is a human donor with alopecia areata.

This clone was counted only a few times. The chain employs TRBV29-1 and TRBJ1-1, with 9 bases lining up with TRBD1. CDR3 length: 13 residues. Germline values: CDR1 SQVTM, CDR2 ANQGSEA. V gave up 4 bases and J gave up 3 bases; unmatched junction bases: 3. CDR3 sequence: CSVGDRGYTEAFF. CDR3 bases: TGCAGCGTTGGAGACAGGGGGTACACTGAAGCTTTCTTT.

The chain couples TRBV6-6 to TRBJ1-1; D possibly corresponds to TRBD1 (6 bases). CDR1 is MNHNY and CDR2 is SVGAGI in the germline V gene (reference sequence). V shed 4 bases and J shed 7 bases, with 16 bases lying between them. The CDR3 is 14 amino acids. CDR3 nucleotide sequence: TGTGCCAGCAGTTCTGGGCAGGGGAGGGATGAAGCTTTCTTT. Encoded protein: CASSSGQGRDEAFF.

Regarding this clone: One end of the junction fails to match germline, which may point to a read error. Other nucleotide sequences from this sample produce the same CDR3. The CDR3 region is CASSLAGAGVTEAFF. CDR3 DNA sequence: TGTGCCAGCAGCTTAGCGGGGGCAGGGGTAACTGAAGCCTTCTTT. V and J are TRBV11-1 and TRBJ1-1, with D possibly matching TRBD1 (6 bases). Looked up from germline, CDR1 is SGHAT and CDR2 is FQDESV (reference sequence). This CDR3 comprises 15 residues.

This clone has only one observation. The rearrangement joins TRBV2 to TRBJ1-6; no reliable D call. V shed 0 bases and J shed 0 bases, with 12 bases lying between them. This CDR3 is built from 18 residues. Per germline, CDR1 SNHLY and CDR2 FYNNEI. Here the CDR3 DNA reads TGTGCCAGCAGTGAAGCGCTGGGCGGGAGCTCCTATAATTCACCCCTCCACTTT. Amino acid sequence: CASSEALGGSSYNSPLHF.

This chain uses TRBV7-3 with TRBJ1-1; D may be TRBD1 (6 bases). The CDR3 contains 14 residues. V lost 4 bases to trimming and J lost 0 bases, with 9 bases between them. Per the germline V gene, CDR1 is SGHTA and CDR2 is FQGTGA. CDR3: CASSSQGMNTEAFF. The DNA for the CDR3 is TGTGCCAGCAGCTCACAGGGAATGAACACTGAAGCTTTCTTT.

CDR3 sequence: CASSGRTGPYEQYF. CDR3 bases: TGTGCCAGCAGCGGGAGGACAGGCCCCTACGAGCAGTACTTC. The rearrangement links TRBV7-9 to TRBJ2-5; D perhaps matches TRBD1 (7 bases). The J call is uncertain, as TRBJ2-7 better fits the DNA end. CDR3 length: 14 residues. The germline V gene encodes CDR1 SEHNR and CDR2 FQNEAQ (reference sequence).

This chain links TRBV6-1 with TRBJ2-5, with D uncertain. The DNA end lines up better with TRBJ2-7; the J call may be wrong. The CDR3 contains 12 residues. Germline loops: CDR1 MNHNS, CDR2 SASEGT. The CDR3 DNA follows: TGTGCCAGCAGCCCGAGCAACTACGAGCAGTACTTC. This sequence encodes CASSPSNYEQYF.

This clone occurred a few times. The CDR3 is CASSLPGFYLAGNQPQHF. The CDR3 DNA is TGTGCCAGCAGCCTCCCGGGTTTCTATTTAGCTGGGAATCAGCCCCAGCATTTT. The chain employs TRBV11-3 and TRBJ1-5; D is unclear. The germline gives CDR1 SGHNT, CDR2 YENEEA. The CDR3 spans 18 residues. Trimming stripped 5 bases from V and 4 bases from J, with 24 bases between.

The gene calls are TRBV4-1 and TRBJ2-2; D call uncertain. The CDR3 has 17 amino acids. Per germline, CDR1 MGHRA and CDR2 YSYEKL. The V and J ends lost 4 bases and 5 bases respectively, with 20 bases between them. CDR3: CASSPTDMGFVTGELFF. CDR3 coding DNA: TGCGCCAGCAGCCCGACCGACATGGGTTTTGTGACCGGGGAGCTGTTTTTT.

This clone came up a few times. V gene TRBV19 combines with J gene TRBJ1-1; 8 nucleotides align to TRBD1. Trimming removed 8 bases from V and 4 bases from J; junction bases left unmatched: 9. The V gene's germline CDR1 is LNHDA and CDR2 SQIVND (reference sequence). The CDR3 spans 14 residues. CDR3 amino acids: CASRGGDRGTEAFF. DNA for the CDR3: TGTGCCAGTCGGGGGGGCGACAGGGGCACTGAAGCTTTCTTT.

The chain combines TRBV2 with TRBJ2-3; TRBD2 is a possible D gene (6 bases). The V and J ends lost 1 base and 10 bases respectively, with 18 bases between them. This CDR3 is built from 15 residues. Looked up from germline, CDR1 is SNHLY and CDR2 is FYNNEI. The CDR3 loop reads CASSEEDSSRGAQYF. The CDR3 DNA follows: TGTGCCAGCAGTGAAGAGGACTCCTCGCGGGGAGCGCAGTATTTT.

V is TRBV11-2 and J is TRBJ1-5, with D perhaps matching TRBD1 (6 bases). This CDR3 has 14 amino acids. Germline V gene lookup returns CDR1 SGHAT and CDR2 FQNNGV. The V gene lost 2 bases and the J gene lost 1 base, with 6 bases spanning the gap. This CDR3 reads CASSLQGSNQPQHF. For the CDR3, the DNA is TGTGCCAGCAGCTTACAGGGGAGCAATCAGCCCCAGCATTTT.

This clone was picked up one time. The rearrangement joins TRBV9 to TRBJ2-7, with 8 bases that match TRBD2. V lost 7 bases and J lost 0; bases outside the gene matches: 3. Germline lookup yields CDR1 SGDLS and CDR2 YYNGEE. The CDR3 is 13 residues long. The CDR3 loop reads CASGSGGSYEQYF. The CDR3 DNA follows: TGTGCCAGCGGAAGCGGGGGCTCCTACGAGCAGTACTTC.

The chain has TRBV7-9 and TRBJ2-2; weak D call: TRBD1 (5 bases). The CDR3 sequence is 16 residues long. Deletions cut 5 bases from V and 0 bases from J, with 13 bases between. Germline V CDR1 and CDR2: SEHNR, FQNEAQ (reference sequence). CDR3 DNA sequence: TGTGCCAGCAGCACCAGGGATACCTCGAACACCGGGGAGCTGTTTTTT. Amino acid sequence: CASSTRDTSNTGELFF.

Here the CDR3 reads CASWARDTQYF. CDR3 bases: TGTGCCAGCTGGGCCCGCGATACGCAGTATTTT. The genes are TRBV6-1 and TRBJ2-3; the D is unclear. V was clipped by 8 bases and J by 6 bases, with 9 bases between them. The CDR3 has 11 amino acids. Germline V gene lookup returns CDR1 MNHNS and CDR2 SASEGT.